Presented here are 22 T cell receptor beta chains from one specimen sequenced in a study of blood T cell repertoires in COVID-19. The method was immunoSEQ multiplex PCR; TCRdb's version includes in-frame clones alone and lacks a portion of them. This table has 150,000 to 200,000 clones, around 74% appearing once. The sample taken for sequencing was peripheral blood. These receptors all come from a woman of 80 years or more with acute or convalescent COVID-19.

The V and J genes are TRBV4-1 and TRBJ2-4; D not certain. Germline V gene data show CDR1 as MGHRA and CDR2 as YSYEKL. This CDR3 is built from 14 residues. The germline V and J ends were trimmed by 5 bases and 1 base, with 9 bases remaining between them. DNA of the CDR3: TGCGCCAGCAGCAATCGAGCGGCCAAAAACATTCAGTACTTC. Its protein product is CASSNRAAKNIQYF.

This clone was picked up a small number of times. The chain employs TRBV5-1 and TRBJ2-5, with a possible D match to TRBD2 (5 bases). V gave up 4 bases and J gave up 2 bases, with 12 bases separating them. This CDR3 comprises 14 residues. In germline, CDR1 is SGHRS, CDR2 YFSETQ. The CDR3 bases are TGCGCCAGCAGCCCCAACGGGGTACAAGAGACCCAGTACTTC. The encoded protein is CASSPNGVQETQYF.

This clone was recorded once. This sequence joins TRBV28 and TRBJ2-5; D unresolved. The CDR3 spans 15 residues. Between the trimmed V and J ends, which lost 3 bases and 0 bases, there was a span of 11 bases. Germline CDR1 and CDR2: MDHEN and SYDVKM. CDR3 in DNA: TGTGCCAGCAGTTTTCTACCGAGATACCAAGAGACCCAGTACTTC. Translating it yields CASSFLPRYQETQYF.

The V gene is TRBV7-8, the J gene TRBJ2-1; TRBD1 matches 7 bases. V lost 1 base, J lost 8 bases, and 5 bases stayed unmatched. The CDR3 totals 14 residues. Germline values: CDR1 SGHVS, CDR2 FQNEAQ. CDR3 in DNA: TGTGCCAGCAGCTTAGTCGGACAGGCTGATGAGCAGTTCTTC. Amino acids: CASSLVGQADEQFF.

The genes are TRBV28 and TRBJ1-4; no definite D call. Germline CDR1 MDHEN, CDR2 SYDVKM. V was pared by 5 bases and J by 3 bases, with 13 bases between. This CDR3 comprises 15 residues. The CDR3 DNA reads as TGTGCCAGCAGTCCCGCAGAAAAAGCTAATGAAAAACTGTTTTTT. Translated, it gives CASSPAEKANEKLFF.

The gene calls are TRBV29-1 and TRBJ1-1; D may be TRBD1 (5 bases). Germline lookup yields CDR1 SQVTM and CDR2 ANQGSEA. Trimming took 6 bases from V and 1 from J, leaving 24 bases between them. The CDR3 consists of 17 residues. CDR3 in DNA: TGCAGCGTCGCTCGACCCACCTGGGGGGATCCGAACACTGAAGCTTTCTTT. Protein: CSVARPTWGDPNTEAFF.

The sample holds a few counts of this clone. The genes are TRBV30 and TRBJ1-2, with TRBD1 matching 8 bases. This CDR3 spans 13 amino acids. Germline loops: CDR1 GTSNPN, CDR2 SVGIG (reference sequence). V lost 2 bases, J lost 9 bases, and 8 bases stayed unmatched. CDR3 DNA sequence: TGTGCCTGGAGTCAAGGGACAGGCAGTAGCTACACCTTC. Amino acid sequence: CAWSQGTGSSYTF.

Of note for this clone: At one end, the junction sequence differs from germline, possibly due to a read error. This chain connects TRBV12-3 or TRBV12-4 to TRBJ2-7; TRBD1 matches at 9 bases. The CDR3 extends over 12 amino acids. The CDR3 DNA reads TGTGCCAGCAGTTTCGTACAGGGGGCTGCGGACTTC. Translated: CASSFVQGAADF.

The rearrangement links TRBV6-2 or TRBV6-3 to TRBJ2-7; TRBD1 aligns across 7 bases. Per the germline V gene, CDR1 is MNHEY and CDR2 is SVGEGT. J was trimmed by 2 bases and V by 5 bases; bases with no gene match: 6. CDR3 length: 14 residues. The chain's CDR3 is CASSGMDRPYEQYF. In DNA, the CDR3 is TGTGCCAGCAGTGGAATGGACAGGCCCTACGAGCAGTACTTC.

This clone was picked up a small number of times. The J gene is TRBJ1-5, the V gene TRBV6-5, with 7 bases matching TRBD1. This CDR3 contains 15 residues. V gave up 10 bases and J gave up 1 base; unmatched junction bases: 10. Germline-derived CDR1 and CDR2 are MNHEY and SVGAGI. Here the CDR3 DNA reads TGTGCCACCCAGACAGGGCCAATAAGCAATCAGCCCCAGCATTTT. It codes for CATQTGPISNQPQHF.

The J gene is TRBJ1-6, the V gene TRBV28; D is possibly TRBD1 (6 bases). With 5 bases removed from V and 10 bases from J, the gap between germline ends came to 21 bases. The CDR3 sequence is 16 residues long. Germline lookup yields CDR1 MDHEN and CDR2 SYDVKM. The CDR3 DNA is TGTGCCAGCAGTACACTACAGGGCTCCCAGTTGTCACCCCTCCACTTT. Translated, it gives CASSTLQGSQLSPLHF.

This clone was observed once. The V gene is TRBV19, the J gene TRBJ1-1; TRBD1 aligns across 10 bases. The germline CDR1 and CDR2 sequences are LNHDA and SQIVND (reference sequence). Trimming at V came to 5 bases and at J to 1 base, leaving 4 bases not matched to a gene. This CDR3 has 15 amino acids. The CDR3 DNA sequence: TGTGCCAGTAGTTCCGGGACAGGGGCGAACACTGAAGCTTTCTTT. Translating it yields CASSSGTGANTEAFF.

As DNA, the CDR3 is TGTGCCAGCAGCTTTGGGACAGGGAACTCACCCCTCCACTTT. Translated, it gives CASSFGTGNSPLHF. The chain recombines TRBV11-2 with TRBJ1-6; 9 nucleotides align to TRBD1. This CDR3 is built from 14 residues. Germline CDR1 SGHAT, CDR2 FQNNGV. V trimming: 3 bases; J trimming: 10 bases; junction bases outside the gene matches: 4.

The chain combines TRBV3-1 (or the pseudogene TRBV3-2) with TRBJ2-1; 7 bases match TRBD2. J gave up 10 bases and V 7 bases, and 19 bases lay outside the gene matches. The CDR3 extends over 16 amino acids. Germline loops: CDR1 LGHDT, CDR2 YNNKEL (reference sequence). The CDR3 nucleotides read TGTGCCAGCACCCGACGGGAGGCGTCCCAAACTGGGGAGCAGTTCTTC. Protein sequence: CASTRREASQTGEQFF.

The chain has TRBV7-9 and TRBJ2-1, with TRBD2 matching 8 bases. Germline trimming cut 5 bases from V and 7 bases from J; bases unmatched to any gene: 13. This CDR3 is 16 amino acids long. Germline V gives CDR1 SEHNR, CDR2 FQNEAQ (reference sequence). The CDR3 bases are TGTGCCAGCAGCCCTAGGGGACGGGAGGGTGCTAATGAGCAGTTCTTC. Its protein product is CASSPRGREGANEQFF.

V is TRBV6-2 or TRBV6-3 and J is TRBJ2-1; D may be TRBD1 (5 bases). The V and J ends lost 2 bases and 5 bases respectively, with 10 bases between them. Germline V CDR1 and CDR2: MNHEY, SVGEGT. This CDR3 comprises 14 residues. CDR3 sequence: CASSYQGINNEQFF. Here the CDR3 DNA reads TGTGCCAGCAGTTACCAGGGCATTAACAATGAGCAGTTCTTC.

This chain uses TRBV13 with TRBJ2-1; 14 bases agree with TRBD2. This CDR3 has 17 amino acids. V gave up 5 bases and J gave up 2 bases; unmatched junction bases: 5. Germline CDR1 and CDR2: PRHDT and FYEKMQ (reference sequence). In DNA form, the CDR3 reads TGTGCCAGCAGCAGCTTGACTAGCGGGAGGGCCTACAATGAGCAGTTCTTC. Translated, it gives CASSSLTSGRAYNEQFF. The full variable domain, with the rest looked up from reference TRBV13 and TRBJ2-1, is AAGVIQSPRHLIKEKRETATLKCYPIPRHDTVYWYQQGPGQDPQFLISFYEKMQSDKGSIPDRFSAQQFSDYHSELNMSSLELGDSALYFCASSSLTSGRAYNEQFFGPGTRLTVL.

The chain employs TRBV5-1 and TRBJ2-3; 8 nucleotides match TRBD2. The germline V gene encodes CDR1 SGHRS and CDR2 YFSETQ. The CDR3 extends over 15 amino acids. The trim removed 2 bases at V and 6 bases at J, leaving 8 bases unmatched. The CDR3, as DNA: TGCGCCAGCAGCTTACTAGCGGAGGATGGCGATACGCAGTATTTT. Protein: CASSLLAEDGDTQYF.

The chain links TRBV3-1 (or the pseudogene TRBV3-2) to TRBJ1-1; 7 nucleotides match TRBD1. The ends lost 2 bases at V and 6 bases at J; junction bases unmatched: 3. This CDR3 is 13 amino acids long. Germline values: CDR1 LGHDT, CDR2 YNNKEL (reference sequence). This chain's CDR3 is CASSQRGPAEAFF. Here the CDR3 DNA reads TGTGCCAGCAGCCAAAGGGGGCCAGCTGAAGCTTTCTTT.

The chain employs TRBV3-1 (or the pseudogene TRBV3-2) and TRBJ2-3; 13 bases are a match to TRBD2. The CDR3 has 16 residues. Germline loops: CDR1 LGHDT, CDR2 YNNKEL (reference sequence). V shed 2 bases and J 7 bases; nucleotides not matched to a gene: 6. The CDR3 reads CASSQLAGTSGNTQYF. The CDR3 coding sequence is TGTGCCAGCAGCCAACTCGCCGGGACTAGCGGGAATACGCAGTATTTT.

The CDR3 sequence is CASSPPAGVSNYGYTF. The DNA for the CDR3 is TGTGCCAGCAGTCCGCCGGCGGGGGTATCTAACTATGGCTACACCTTC. The V call is TRBV28, the J call TRBJ1-2, with TRBD1 as a possible D gene (5 bases). There are 16 residues in the CDR3. Trimming took 5 bases from V and 0 from J, leaving 16 bases between them. Per the germline V gene, CDR1 is MDHEN and CDR2 is SYDVKM.

The chain links TRBV5-1 to TRBJ2-3; D possibly corresponds to TRBD1 (6 bases). In germline, CDR1 is SGHRS, CDR2 YFSETQ. The CDR3 has 13 amino acids. Trimming stripped 4 bases from V and 8 bases from J, with 14 bases between. The CDR3 DNA reads TGCGCCAGCAGCGTGGCCCAGGGGCCTACGCAGTATTTT. It yields the protein CASSVAQGPTQYF.